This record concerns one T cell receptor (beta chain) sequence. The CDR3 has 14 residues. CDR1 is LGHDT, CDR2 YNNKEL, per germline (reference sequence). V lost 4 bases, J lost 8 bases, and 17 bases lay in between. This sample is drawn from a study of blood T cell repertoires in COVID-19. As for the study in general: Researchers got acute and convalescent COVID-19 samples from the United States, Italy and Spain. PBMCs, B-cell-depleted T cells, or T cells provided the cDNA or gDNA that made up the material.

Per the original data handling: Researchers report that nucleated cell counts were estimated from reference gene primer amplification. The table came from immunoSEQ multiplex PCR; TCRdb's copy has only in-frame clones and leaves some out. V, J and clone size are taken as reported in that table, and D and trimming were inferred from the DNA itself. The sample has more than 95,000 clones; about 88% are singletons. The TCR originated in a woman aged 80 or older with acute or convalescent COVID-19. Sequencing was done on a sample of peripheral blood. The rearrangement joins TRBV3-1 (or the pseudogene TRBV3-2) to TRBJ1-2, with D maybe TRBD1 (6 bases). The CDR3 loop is CASSRRSQGSGYTF. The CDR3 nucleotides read TGTGCCAGCAGCCGCAGATCACAGGGTAGCGGCTACACCTTC.